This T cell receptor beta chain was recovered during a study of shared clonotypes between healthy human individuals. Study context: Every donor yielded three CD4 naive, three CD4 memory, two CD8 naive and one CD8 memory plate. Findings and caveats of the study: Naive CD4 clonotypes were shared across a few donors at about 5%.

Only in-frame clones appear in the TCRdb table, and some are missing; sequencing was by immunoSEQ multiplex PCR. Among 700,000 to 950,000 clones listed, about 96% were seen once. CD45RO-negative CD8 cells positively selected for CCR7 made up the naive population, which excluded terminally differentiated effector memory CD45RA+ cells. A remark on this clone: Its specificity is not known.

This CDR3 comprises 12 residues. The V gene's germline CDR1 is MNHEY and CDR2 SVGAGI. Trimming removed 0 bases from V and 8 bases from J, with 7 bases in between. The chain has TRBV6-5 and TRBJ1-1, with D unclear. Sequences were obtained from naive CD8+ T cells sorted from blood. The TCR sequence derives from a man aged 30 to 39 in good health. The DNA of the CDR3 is TGTGCCAGCAGTTACTCTTCAGGAGAAGCTTTCTTT. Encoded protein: CASSYSSGEAFF.